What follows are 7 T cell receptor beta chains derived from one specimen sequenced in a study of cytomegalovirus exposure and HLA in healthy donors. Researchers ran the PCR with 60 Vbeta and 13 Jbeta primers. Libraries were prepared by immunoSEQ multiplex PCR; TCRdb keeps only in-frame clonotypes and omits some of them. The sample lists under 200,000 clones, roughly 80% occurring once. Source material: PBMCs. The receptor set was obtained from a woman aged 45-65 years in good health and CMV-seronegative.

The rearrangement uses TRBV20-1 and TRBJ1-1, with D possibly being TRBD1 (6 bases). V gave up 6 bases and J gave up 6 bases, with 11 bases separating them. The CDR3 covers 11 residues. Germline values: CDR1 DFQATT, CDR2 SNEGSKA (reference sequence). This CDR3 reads CSAYRVAEAFF. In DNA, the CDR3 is TGCAGTGCATACAGGGTTGCTGAAGCTTTCTTT.

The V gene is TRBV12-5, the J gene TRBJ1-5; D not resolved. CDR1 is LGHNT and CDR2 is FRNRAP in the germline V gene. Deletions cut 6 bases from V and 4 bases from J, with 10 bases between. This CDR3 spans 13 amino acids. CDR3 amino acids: CASGPNTNQPQHF. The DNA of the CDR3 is TGTGCTAGTGGCCCGAACACGAATCAGCCCCAGCATTTT.

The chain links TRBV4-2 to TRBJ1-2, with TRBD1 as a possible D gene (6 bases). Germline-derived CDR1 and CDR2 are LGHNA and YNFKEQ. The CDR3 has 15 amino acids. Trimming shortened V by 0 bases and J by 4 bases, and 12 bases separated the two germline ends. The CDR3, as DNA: TGTGCCAGCAGCCAAGATTCCGGACAGAGCTATGGCTACACCTTC. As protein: CASSQDSGQSYGYTF.

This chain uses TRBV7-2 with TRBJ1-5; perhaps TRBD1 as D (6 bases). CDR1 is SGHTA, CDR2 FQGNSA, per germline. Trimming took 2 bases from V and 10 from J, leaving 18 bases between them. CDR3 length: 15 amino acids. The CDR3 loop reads CASSLKGPGVVPQHF. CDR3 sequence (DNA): TGTGCCAGCAGCTTAAAAGGACCAGGGGTTGTACCCCAGCATTTT.

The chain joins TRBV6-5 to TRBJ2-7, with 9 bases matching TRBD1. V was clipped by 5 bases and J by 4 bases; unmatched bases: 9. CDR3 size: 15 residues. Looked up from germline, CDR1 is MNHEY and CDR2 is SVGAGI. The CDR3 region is CASSPRGQGIYEQYF. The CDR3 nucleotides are TGTGCCAGCAGTCCCAGGGGACAGGGAATTTACGAGCAGTACTTC.

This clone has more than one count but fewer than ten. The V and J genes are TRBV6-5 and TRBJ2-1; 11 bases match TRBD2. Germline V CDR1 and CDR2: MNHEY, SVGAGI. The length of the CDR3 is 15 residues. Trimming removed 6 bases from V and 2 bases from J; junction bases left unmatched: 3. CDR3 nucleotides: TGTGCCAGCAGCCGACTAGCGGGACCCTACAATGAGCAGTTCTTC. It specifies CASSRLAGPYNEQFF.

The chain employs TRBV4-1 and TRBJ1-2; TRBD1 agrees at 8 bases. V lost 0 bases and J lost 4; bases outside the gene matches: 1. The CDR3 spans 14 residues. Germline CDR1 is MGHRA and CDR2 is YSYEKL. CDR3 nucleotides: TGCGCCAGCAGCCAAGACAGGGGGCCCTATGGCTACACCTTC. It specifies CASSQDRGPYGYTF.